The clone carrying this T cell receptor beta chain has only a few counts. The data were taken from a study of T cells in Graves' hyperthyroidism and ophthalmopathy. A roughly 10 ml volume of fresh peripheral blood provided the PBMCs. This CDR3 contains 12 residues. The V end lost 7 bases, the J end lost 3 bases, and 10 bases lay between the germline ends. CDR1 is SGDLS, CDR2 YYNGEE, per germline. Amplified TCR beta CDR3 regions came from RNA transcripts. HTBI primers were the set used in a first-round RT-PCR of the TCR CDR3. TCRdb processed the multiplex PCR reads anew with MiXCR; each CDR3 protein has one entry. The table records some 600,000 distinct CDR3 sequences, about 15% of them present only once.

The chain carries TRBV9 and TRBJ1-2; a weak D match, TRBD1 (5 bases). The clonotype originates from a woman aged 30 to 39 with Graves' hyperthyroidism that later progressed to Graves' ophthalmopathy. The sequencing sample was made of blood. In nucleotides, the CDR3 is TGTGCCAGCGGGGGAGCTGACTATGGCTACACCTTC. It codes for CASGGADYGYTF.